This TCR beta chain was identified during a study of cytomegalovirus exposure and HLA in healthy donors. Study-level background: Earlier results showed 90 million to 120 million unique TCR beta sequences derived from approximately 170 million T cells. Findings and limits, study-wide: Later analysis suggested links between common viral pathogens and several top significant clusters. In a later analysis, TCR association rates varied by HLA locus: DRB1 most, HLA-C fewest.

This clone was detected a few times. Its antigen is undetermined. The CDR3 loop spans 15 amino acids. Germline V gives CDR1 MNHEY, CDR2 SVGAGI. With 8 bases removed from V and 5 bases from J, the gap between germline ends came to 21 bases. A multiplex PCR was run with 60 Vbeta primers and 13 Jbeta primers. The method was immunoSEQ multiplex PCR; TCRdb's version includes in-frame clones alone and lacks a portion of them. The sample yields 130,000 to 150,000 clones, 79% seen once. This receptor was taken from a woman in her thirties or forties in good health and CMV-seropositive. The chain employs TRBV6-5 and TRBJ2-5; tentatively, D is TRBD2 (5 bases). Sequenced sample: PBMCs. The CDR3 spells CASCDGGLERETQYF. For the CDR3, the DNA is TGTGCCAGCTGCGACGGCGGGCTAGAGAGGGAGACCCAGTACTTC.